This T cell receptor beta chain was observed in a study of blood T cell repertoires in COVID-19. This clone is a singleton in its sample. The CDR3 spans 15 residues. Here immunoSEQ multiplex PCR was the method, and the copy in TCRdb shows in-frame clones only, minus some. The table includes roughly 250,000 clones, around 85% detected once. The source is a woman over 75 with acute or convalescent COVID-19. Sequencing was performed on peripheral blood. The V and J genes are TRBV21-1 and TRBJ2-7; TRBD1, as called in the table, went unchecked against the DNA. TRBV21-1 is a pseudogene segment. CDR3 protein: CASSKGAGEHYEQYF. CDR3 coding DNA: TGTGCCAGCAGCAAAGGGGCAGGGGAACACTACGAGCAGTACTTC.